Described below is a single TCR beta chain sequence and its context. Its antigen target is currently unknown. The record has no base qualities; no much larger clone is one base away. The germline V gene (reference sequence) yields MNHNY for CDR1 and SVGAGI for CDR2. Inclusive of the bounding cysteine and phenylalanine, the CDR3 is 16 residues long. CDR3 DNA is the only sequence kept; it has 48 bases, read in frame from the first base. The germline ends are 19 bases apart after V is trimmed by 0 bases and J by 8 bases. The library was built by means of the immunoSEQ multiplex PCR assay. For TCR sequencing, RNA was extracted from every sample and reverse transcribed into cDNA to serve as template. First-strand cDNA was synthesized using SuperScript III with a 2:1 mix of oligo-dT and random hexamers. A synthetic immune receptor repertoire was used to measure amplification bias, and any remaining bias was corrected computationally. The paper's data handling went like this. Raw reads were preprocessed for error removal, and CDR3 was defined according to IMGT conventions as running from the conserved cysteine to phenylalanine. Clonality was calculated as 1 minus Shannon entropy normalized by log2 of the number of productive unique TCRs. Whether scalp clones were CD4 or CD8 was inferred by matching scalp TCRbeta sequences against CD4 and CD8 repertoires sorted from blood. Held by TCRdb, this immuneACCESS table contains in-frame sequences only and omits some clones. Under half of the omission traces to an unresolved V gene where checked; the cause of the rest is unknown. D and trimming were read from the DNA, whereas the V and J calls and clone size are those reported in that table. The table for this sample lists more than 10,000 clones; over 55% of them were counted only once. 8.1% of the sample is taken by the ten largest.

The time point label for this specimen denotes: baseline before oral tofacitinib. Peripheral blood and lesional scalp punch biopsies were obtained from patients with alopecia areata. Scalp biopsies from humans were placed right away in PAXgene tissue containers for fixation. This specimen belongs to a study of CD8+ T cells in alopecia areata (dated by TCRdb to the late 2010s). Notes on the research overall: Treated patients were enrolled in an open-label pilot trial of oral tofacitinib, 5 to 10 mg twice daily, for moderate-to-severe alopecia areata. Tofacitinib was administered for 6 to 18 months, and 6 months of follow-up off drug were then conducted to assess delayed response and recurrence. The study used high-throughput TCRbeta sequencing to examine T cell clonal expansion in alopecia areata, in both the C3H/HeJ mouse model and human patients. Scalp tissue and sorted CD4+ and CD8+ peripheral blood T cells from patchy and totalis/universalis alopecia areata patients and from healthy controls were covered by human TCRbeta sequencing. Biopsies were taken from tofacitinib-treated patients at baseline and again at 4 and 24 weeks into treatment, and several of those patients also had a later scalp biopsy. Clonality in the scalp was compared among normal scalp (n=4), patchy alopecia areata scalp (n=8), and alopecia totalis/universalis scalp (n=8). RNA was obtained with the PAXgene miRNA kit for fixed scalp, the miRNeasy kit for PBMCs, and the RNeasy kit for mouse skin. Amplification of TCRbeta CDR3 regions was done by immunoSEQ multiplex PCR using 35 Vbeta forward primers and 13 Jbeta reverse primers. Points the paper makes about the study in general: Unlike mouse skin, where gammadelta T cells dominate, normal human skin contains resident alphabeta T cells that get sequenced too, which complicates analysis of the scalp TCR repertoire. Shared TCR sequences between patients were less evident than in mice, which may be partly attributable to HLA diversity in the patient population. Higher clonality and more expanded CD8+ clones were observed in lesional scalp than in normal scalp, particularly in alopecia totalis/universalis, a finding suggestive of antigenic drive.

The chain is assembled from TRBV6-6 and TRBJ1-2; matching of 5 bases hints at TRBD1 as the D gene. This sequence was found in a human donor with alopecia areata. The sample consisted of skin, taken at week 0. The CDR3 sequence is CASSYSSMFGGEGYTF. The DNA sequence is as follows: TGTGCCAGCAGTTACTCGAGCATGTTTGGGGGTGAGGGCTACACCTTC.